This record concerns one T cell receptor (beta chain) sequence. Its matching antigen is unknown. The sample belongs to a study of CD8+CD57+ T cells in acquired aplastic anemia. Findings and caveats of the study: The study identified more than 25 CD8+ CDR3 sequences shared by patients and controls.

It was patients with CD8+CD57+ cell expansion by flow cytometry who were chosen for sequencing. Genomic DNA, serving as template, underwent TCR beta VDJ and CDR3 profiling. Via MiXCR, TCRdb re-called the reads, giving one row per CDR3 protein. The table includes over 150,000 distinct CDR3 sequences, about 52% detected once. The length of the CDR3 is 17 residues. With 9 bases removed from V and 3 bases from J, the gap between germline ends came to 27 bases. The germline V gene has CDR1 SNHLY and CDR2 FYNNEI. This clonotype originated in a human donor with aplastic anemia. The V call is TRBV2, the J call TRBJ2-7, with D possibly TRBD1 on 5 matching bases. The sample taken for sequencing was sorted CD4+, CD8+, or CD8+CD57+ T cells (not recorded which) from PBMCs. The CDR3: CASRGWTSRTIYYEQYF. CDR3 nucleotides: TGTGCCAGTCGCGGCTGGACAAGCCGCACAATTTACTACGAGCAGTACTTC.